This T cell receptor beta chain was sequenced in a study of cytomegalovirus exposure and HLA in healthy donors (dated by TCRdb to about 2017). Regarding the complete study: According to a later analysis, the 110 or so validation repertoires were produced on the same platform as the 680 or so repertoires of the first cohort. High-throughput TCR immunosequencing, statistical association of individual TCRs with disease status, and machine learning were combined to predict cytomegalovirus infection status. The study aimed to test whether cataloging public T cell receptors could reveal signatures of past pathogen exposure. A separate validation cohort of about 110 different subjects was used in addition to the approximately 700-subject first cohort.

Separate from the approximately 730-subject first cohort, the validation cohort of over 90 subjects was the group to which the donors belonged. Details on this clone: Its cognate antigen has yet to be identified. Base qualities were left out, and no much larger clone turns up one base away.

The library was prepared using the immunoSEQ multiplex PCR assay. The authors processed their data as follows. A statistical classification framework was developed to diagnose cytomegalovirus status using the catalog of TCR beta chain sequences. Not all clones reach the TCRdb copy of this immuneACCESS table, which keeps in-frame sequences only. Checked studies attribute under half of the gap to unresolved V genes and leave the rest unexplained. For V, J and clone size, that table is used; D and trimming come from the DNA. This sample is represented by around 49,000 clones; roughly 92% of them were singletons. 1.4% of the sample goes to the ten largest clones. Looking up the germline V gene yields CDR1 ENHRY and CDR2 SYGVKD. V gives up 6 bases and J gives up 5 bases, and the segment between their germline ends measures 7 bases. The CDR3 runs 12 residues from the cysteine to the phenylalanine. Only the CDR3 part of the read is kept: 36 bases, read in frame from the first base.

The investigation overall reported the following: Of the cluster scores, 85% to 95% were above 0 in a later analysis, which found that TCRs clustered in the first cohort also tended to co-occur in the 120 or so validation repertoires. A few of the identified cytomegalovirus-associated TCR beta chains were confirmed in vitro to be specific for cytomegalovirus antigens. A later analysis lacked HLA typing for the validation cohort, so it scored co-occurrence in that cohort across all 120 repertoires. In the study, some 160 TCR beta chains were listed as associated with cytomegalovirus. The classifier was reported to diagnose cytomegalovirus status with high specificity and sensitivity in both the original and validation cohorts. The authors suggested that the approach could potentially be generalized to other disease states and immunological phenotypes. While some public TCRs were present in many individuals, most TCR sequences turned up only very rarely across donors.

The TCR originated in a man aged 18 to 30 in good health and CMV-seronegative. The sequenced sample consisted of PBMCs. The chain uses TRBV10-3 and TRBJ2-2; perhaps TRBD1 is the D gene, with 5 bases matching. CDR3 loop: CAIRQGTGELFF. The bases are TGTGCCATCAGGCAGGGTACCGGGGAGCTGTTTTTT.